This T cell receptor beta chain is from a study of early T cells in non-severe SARS-CoV-2 infection. Germline-derived CDR1 and CDR2 are SQVTM and ANQGSEA. The V and J ends lost 4 bases and 3 bases, in that order; junction bases with no gene match: 4. CDR3 size: 13 residues. Each CDR3 protein is one row after TCRdb ran MiXCR on the 5' RACE reads. The data contain tens of thousands of distinct CDR3 sequences, approximately 12% of them singletons. This clonotype was counted only a few times. The rearrangement links TRBV29-1 to TRBJ2-7; 9 nucleotides line up with TRBD1. The sequence derives from an adult who was a healthcare worker with PCR-confirmed SARS-CoV-2 infection or an uninfected control (not recorded which). The donor label of this sample is uncertain. Sequencing used whole blood, obtained at baseline. In DNA form, the CDR3 reads TGCAGCGTTGCCGGGACAGGGATCTACGAGCAGTACGTC. This encodes CSVAGTGIYEQYV.